A selection of T cell receptor beta chains follows, all from one sample in a study of blood T cells in healthy people across ages. MiXCR was run by TCRdb on the 5' RACE reads, yielding one entry per CDR3 protein. The sample lists about 1.5 million distinct CDR3 sequences, approximately 39% occurring once. The sequenced material came from blood. These receptors came from a woman aged 18-29 years in good health. The CDR3 runs from the conserved cysteine through the conserved F or W.

v_gene	j_gene	CDR3aa
TRBV4-3	TRBJ2-7	CASSQALTGGYEQYF
TRBV9	TRBJ1-2	CASSVVSGGAGDGYTF
TRBV12-3/TRBV12-4	TRBJ2-3	CASSLNPAGTETQYF
TRBV7-9	TRBJ1-2	CASSLGLNLYGYTF
TRBV7-2	TRBJ1-1	CASSLESDSYRMNTEAFF
TRBV29-1	TRBJ2-3	CSVGMGGDTQYF
TRBV11-2	TRBJ2-4	CASSLDLERGRNIQYF
TRBV20-1	TRBJ1-1	CSARDWGVFGARTEAFF
TRBV12-3/TRBV12-4	TRBJ2-1	CASRLARSYNEQFF
TRBV10-2	TRBJ2-5	CASKLAAQETQYF
TRBV2	TRBJ1-1	CASRDTRMNTEAFF
TRBV27	TRBJ2-7	CASSYEWGYEQYF
TRBV6-5	TRBJ1-5	CASSYTPWGNQPQHF
TRBV30	TRBJ1-1	CAWTQLDRVRTEAFF
TRBV20-1	TRBJ2-5	CSATAWTIQETQYF
TRBV12-3/TRBV12-4	TRBJ1-2	CAGSFGTGGYTF
TRBV24-1	TRBJ2-1	CATSDSSHRGNEQFF
TRBV15	TRBJ1-5	CATSRDFRGRNQPQHF
TRBV7-9	TRBJ1-5	CASSSPGQGRFEQPQHF
TRBV6-5	TRBJ2-7	CASSSIGDRTYEQYF
TRBV5-1	TRBJ1-2	CASSGEYRDRGYGYTF
TRBV6-5	-	CASNTDRGTYNEQYF
TRBV4-3	TRBJ1-1	CASSLSTGVGTEAFF
TRBV4-1	TRBJ2-5	CASSEGFVETQYF
TRBV11-2	TRBJ1-2	CASSAYRGPNYGYTF
TRBV27	TRBJ2-3	CASSGLADSLGWDTQYF
TRBV20-1	TRBJ2-7	CSARARGRVNEQYF
TRBV25-1	TRBJ2-7	CASSEYELAGQINEQYF
TRBV14	TRBJ1-1	CASSQDGRRGTEAFF
TRBV30	TRBJ2-1	CAWTRGGYNEQFF
TRBV7-2	TRBJ2-1	CASSSLTPLHNEQFF
TRBV6-5	TRBJ1-4	CASSYAQSNEKLFF
TRBV13	TRBJ1-4	CASSSPHRGEEKLFF
TRBV7-9	TRBJ1-1	CASSLSFPRTGSFTEAFF
TRBV12-3/TRBV12-4	TRBJ2-1	CASSTTSVHEQFF
TRBV2	TRBJ2-6	CARSPANVLTF
TRBV7-2	TRBJ2-5	CASSSMEETQYF
TRBV24-1	TRBJ2-3	CATSEGTSGARTDTQYF
TRBV20-1	TRBJ1-3	CSASRREAGNTIYF
TRBV7-2	TRBJ2-3	CASSLDWAGRTDTQYF
TRBV27	TRBJ2-3	CASSGTVRTDTQYF
TRBV29-1	TRBJ1-1	CSVVLGEAFF
TRBV29-1	TRBJ2-1	CSVTTGANEQFF
TRBV20-1	TRBJ1-2	CSAKQGSMDGYTF
TRBV5-6	TRBJ1-2	CASSPGTGLLRGYTF
TRBV7-2	TRBJ1-1	CASSLAKRTGQGKAGEAFF
TRBV27	TRBJ2-1	CASSFTPPRPSYNEQFF
TRBV30	TRBJ2-5	CAWAGGLAETQYF
TRBV11-1	TRBJ2-1	CASRSASGKKNEQFF
TRBV20-1	TRBJ2-3	CSAPTSGSVGSTDTQYF